The present T cell receptor beta chain was sequenced within a study of cytomegalovirus exposure and HLA in healthy donors. Whole-study results and caveats: The study designated 164 TCR beta chains cytomegalovirus-associated. In vitro data verified a few CMV-associated chains as specific for CMV antigens. Per published reports, the classifier diagnosed cytomegalovirus status with high specificity and sensitivity. In a later analysis, parvovirus B19, influenza, CMV and Epstein-Barr virus appeared linked to several top co-occurrence clusters.

CDR3 size: 15 residues. V gave up 0 bases and J gave up 4 bases, with 10 bases separating them. The germline V gene has CDR1 SGDLS and CDR2 YYNGEE. Concerning this clone itself: The antigen remains unidentified.

The PCR was carried out with 60 Vbeta primers and 13 Jbeta primers. Using immunoSEQ multiplex PCR, the repertoire was profiled, and TCRdb retains in-frame clones only, with some absent. Among approximately 100,000 clones listed, under 75% were seen once. The TCR originated in a female donor in good health and CMV-seronegative. Sequencing was done on a sample of PBMCs. The genes are TRBV9 and TRBJ2-2; no clear D gene. The CDR3 loop reads CASSVEAGGTGELFF. The CDR3 DNA is TGTGCCAGCAGCGTAGAGGCAGGTGGCACCGGGGAGCTGTTTTTT.